One sample yielded the 30 T cell receptor beta chains listed below, sequenced in a study of response to subunit inactivated influenza vaccine. MiXCR was run by TCRdb on the RT-PCR reads, yielding one entry per CDR3 protein. The sample has about 570,000 distinct CDR3 sequences, 11% seen once. This same sample was also part of a study on T cells expressing NK-cell markers. As that study records: 5'RACE template switching with UMIs generated TCR beta cDNA.

Specimen: PBMCs from blood, collected on the day of vaccination. The receptors here all came from a middle-aged man who received an inactivated influenza vaccine.

This clonotype was seen only a few times. The rearrangement links TRBV9 to TRBJ2-2; the match to TRBD1 covers 12 bases. CDR3 length equals 17 residues. Germline V gene sequence: CDR1 SGDLS, CDR2 YYNGEE. Trimming removed 3 bases from V and 4 bases from J; junction bases left unmatched: 7. The CDR3 nucleotides read TGTGCCAGCAGCGCGGGACAGGGGGCTTCGGGCACCGGGGAGCTGTTTTTT. Translating gives CASSAGQGASGTGELFF.

This clonotype was picked up a small number of times. The chain recombines TRBV20-1 with TRBJ2-1, with 7 bases fitting TRBD2. Germline lookup yields CDR1 DFQATT and CDR2 SNEGSKA (reference sequence). CDR3 length: 13 residues. Trimming cost V 6 bases and J 10 bases; bases outside gene matches: 12. The CDR3 protein is CSASKGRGIEQFF. The CDR3 DNA is TGCAGTGCCTCCAAGGGGCGGGGGATAGAGCAGTTCTTC.

There are a few counts of this clonotype. This rearrangement joins TRBV5-1 to TRBJ2-5; D is uncertain. V was trimmed by 3 bases and J by 2 bases, leaving 14 bases between them. The CDR3 has 15 amino acids. Germline V CDR1 and CDR2: SGHRS, YFSETQ. The CDR3 region has the DNA TGCGCCAGCAGCTCAAACTCGGCAGCTCAAGAGACCCAGTACTTC. Its protein is CASSSNSAAQETQYF.

This clonotype was detected a few times. J is TRBJ2-4 and V is TRBV18; unclear D gene. The CDR3 runs 14 residues. CDR1 and CDR2 from the germline V gene are KGHSH and LQKENI. V shed 3 bases and J shed 1 base, with 7 bases lying between them. The CDR3 region is CASSPAGAKNIQYF. CDR3 coding DNA: TGTGCCAGCTCACCCGCCGGGGCCAAAAACATTCAGTACTTC.

V and J are TRBV11-3 and TRBJ2-5, with 7 bases matching TRBD1. The V gene's germline CDR1 is SGHNT and CDR2 YENEEA. Trimming at V came to 3 bases and at J to 11 bases, leaving 6 bases not matched to a gene. This CDR3 contains 12 residues. CDR3 amino acids: CASSFRQGAQYF. The CDR3 nucleotides read TGTGCCAGCAGCTTCCGACAGGGCGCACAGTACTTC.

J is TRBJ2-1 and V is TRBV5-1; D is undetermined. The CDR3 runs 16 residues. V shed 4 bases and J shed 5 bases, with 19 bases lying between them. Germline CDR1 is SGHRS and CDR2 is YFSETQ. CDR3 sequence: CASSPDPVAKDNEQFF. CDR3 sequence (DNA): TGCGCCAGCAGCCCCGACCCCGTCGCTAAAGACAATGAGCAGTTCTTC.

The chain is built from TRBV12-3 or TRBV12-4 and TRBJ2-2; D remains ambiguous. The CDR3 runs to 15 residues. The V end was cut by 2 bases, the J end by 2 bases, with 9 bases between. The CDR3 region is CASSLMSKNTGELFF. For the CDR3, the DNA is TGTGCCAGCAGTTTAATGTCAAAAAACACCGGGGAGCTGTTTTTT.

There are a few counts of this clonotype. This rearrangement joins TRBV25-1 to TRBJ2-2; D uncertain. CDR3 length: 13 residues. Germline CDR1 is MGHDK and CDR2 is SYGVNS. Between the trimmed V and J ends, which lost 3 bases and 6 bases, there was a span of 8 bases. The CDR3 DNA sequence: TGTGCCAGCAGTGACGTGGGATCCGGGGAGCTGTTTTTT. Translated: CASSDVGSGELFF.

Only a few counts were recorded for this clonotype. The chain recombines TRBV7-2 with TRBJ1-3, with TRBD1 matching over 7 bases. Unmatched junction bases numbered 7, after V lost 5 bases and J lost 3 bases. The germline V gene has CDR1 SGHTA and CDR2 FQGNSA. CDR3 length: 15 residues. The CDR3 sequence is CASSPMTGIGNTIYF. The CDR3 DNA sequence: TGTGCCAGCAGCCCGATGACAGGGATTGGAAACACCATATATTTT.

This clonotype was picked up many times. The junction and the germline gene differ at one end; a read error may be behind it. This sequence joins TRBV6-5 and TRBJ1-1; unclear D gene. CDR3 length: 13 amino acids. Germline-derived CDR1 and CDR2 are MNHEY and SVGAGI. The CDR3 is CASSYSRGTEAFF. In DNA, the CDR3 is TGTGCCAGCAGCTACTCCAGAGGCACTGAAGCTTTCTTT.

The V call is TRBV24-1, the J call TRBJ1-2, with 7 bases aligning to TRBD1. Looked up from germline, CDR1 is KGHDR and CDR2 is SFDVKD. After removal of 6 bases from V and 4 bases from J, the junction contained 7 bases not matched to a gene. CDR3 length equals 14 residues. This CDR3 is CATSSTGTGYGYTF. In DNA form, the CDR3 reads TGTGCCACCAGTTCGACAGGGACGGGCTATGGCTACACCTTC.

V gene TRBV25-1 combines with J gene TRBJ2-2; TRBD2 matches 9 bases. Germline V gene sequence: CDR1 MGHDK, CDR2 SYGVNS. Germline trimming cut 3 bases from V and 5 bases from J; bases unmatched to any gene: 10. The CDR3 totals 17 residues. The CDR3 spells CASSDQREAPGTGELFF. Written as DNA, the CDR3 is TGTGCCAGCAGTGACCAGCGGGAGGCCCCGGGGACCGGGGAGCTGTTTTTT.

This clonotype was seen a handful of times. This chain joins TRBV7-8 and TRBJ1-5; tentatively, D is TRBD1 (6 bases). Germline V gene lookup returns CDR1 SGHVS and CDR2 FQNEAQ. The V end lost 5 bases, the J end lost 7 bases, and 18 bases lay between the germline ends. The CDR3 has 15 amino acids. The CDR3 protein is CASSQGPGGGQPQHF. In DNA, the CDR3 is TGTGCCAGCAGCCAAGGCCCGGGGGGCGGGCAGCCCCAGCATTTT.

V is TRBV29-1 and J is TRBJ2-1, with D perhaps TRBD2 (6 bases). CDR3 length: 18 residues. Trimming took off 4 bases at V and 3 bases at J, with 25 bases between the two ends. Per the germline V gene, CDR1 is SQVTM and CDR2 is ANQGSEA. DNA for the CDR3: TGCAGCGTTGGGCCCACATCCCGGGACTCTCGAATCTACAATGAGCAGTTCTTC. Protein sequence: CSVGPTSRDSRIYNEQFF.

The J gene is TRBJ2-5, the V gene TRBV7-2; 14 bases match TRBD2. Per the germline V gene, CDR1 is SGHTA and CDR2 is FQGNSA. The CDR3 is 16 amino acids. J lost 4 bases, V lost 4 bases, and 5 bases had no gene match. CDR3 residues: CASSSLGTSGRETQYF. CDR3 bases: TGTGCCAGCAGCTCGCTGGGGACTAGCGGGAGAGAGACCCAGTACTTC.

The sample holds many counts of this clonotype. This chain links TRBV5-1 with TRBJ2-5; the match to TRBD1 covers 10 bases. Unmatched junction bases numbered 4, after V lost 4 bases and J lost 4 bases. The CDR3 runs to 14 residues. Per germline, CDR1 SGHRS and CDR2 YFSETQ. The CDR3 spells CASSHGTGVETQYF. CDR3 nucleotide sequence: TGCGCCAGCAGCCACGGGACAGGGGTAGAGACCCAGTACTTC.

This clonotype has at least ten counts. The gene calls are TRBV20-1 and TRBJ1-1, with D hard to call. CDR3 length: 13 residues. The germline V and J ends were trimmed by 0 bases and 1 base, with 6 bases remaining between them. The germline V gene has CDR1 DFQATT and CDR2 SNEGSKA (reference sequence). The chain's CDR3 is CSARDLKNTEAFF. In nucleotides, the CDR3 is TGCAGTGCTAGAGATCTCAAGAACACTGAAGCTTTCTTT.

This clonotype has more than one count but fewer than ten. The rearrangement links TRBV3-1 to TRBJ2-7; perhaps TRBD1 as D (6 bases). The CDR3 contains 15 residues. Germline CDR1 LGHDT, CDR2 YNNKEL (reference sequence). Trimming cost V 1 base and J 5 bases, with 15 bases left between them. CDR3 nucleotide sequence: TGTGCCAGCAGCCAAGGGAGTGCAGGGGTCCACGAGCAGTACTTC. Translation: CASSQGSAGVHEQYF.

This sequence joins TRBV13 and TRBJ2-7; D is unresolved. V was shortened by 1 base and J by 2 bases, with 21 bases between the two germline ends. The CDR3 contains 18 residues. Germline V gives CDR1 PRHDT, CDR2 FYEKMQ (reference sequence). This chain's CDR3 is CASSLVSASEGTTYEQYF. The DNA for the CDR3 is TGTGCCAGCAGCTTAGTTTCGGCTTCCGAAGGCACCACCTACGAGCAGTACTTC.

This clonotype has at least ten counts. The chain carries TRBV5-5 and TRBJ2-7, with a possible D match to TRBD1 (5 bases). The V gene lost 5 bases and the J gene lost 0 bases, with 18 bases spanning the gap. Germline V CDR1 and CDR2: SGHKS, YYEKEE (reference sequence). The CDR3 length is 16 residues. The CDR3 here is CASSYLPDISSYEQYF. Written as DNA, the CDR3 is TGTGCCAGCAGTTACCTCCCGGACATTAGCTCCTACGAGCAGTACTTC.

This clonotype was observed many times. The chain uses TRBV18 and TRBJ2-1; tentative D call: TRBD1 (6 bases). V was trimmed by 3 bases and J by 9 bases, leaving 15 bases between them. CDR1 KGHSH and CDR2 LQKENI come from the germline V gene. The CDR3 runs 14 residues. The CDR3 coding sequence is TGTGCCAGCTCACCCTCCAGGACAGTTATTGAGCAGTTCTTC. It encodes CASSPSRTVIEQFF.

The V and J genes are TRBV29-1 and TRBJ2-7, with 10 bases fitting TRBD1. CDR1 is SQVTM and CDR2 is ANQGSEA in the germline V gene. Trimming at V came to 6 bases and at J to 6 bases, leaving 8 bases not matched to a gene. The length of the CDR3 is 13 residues. DNA for the CDR3: TGCAGCGTAGGGGACAGGGGATCGGGCGAGCAGTACTTC. The encoded protein is CSVGDRGSGEQYF.

The rearrangement uses TRBV7-2 and TRBJ2-1, with TRBD2 as a possible D gene (6 bases). Per germline, CDR1 SGHTA and CDR2 FQGNSA. The CDR3 is made up of 16 amino acids. V lost 4 bases and J 5 bases, leaving 18 bases between the germline ends. The CDR3 region has the DNA TGTGCCAGCAGCTCCCCCGGGTTGCGGGATAACAATGAGCAGTTCTTC. Its translation is CASSSPGLRDNNEQFF.

This clonotype has a handful of counts. The chain uses TRBV4-3 and TRBJ1-1; perhaps TRBD1 as D (5 bases). V was pared by 3 bases and J by 1 base, with 12 bases between. The CDR3 totals 15 residues. Germline CDR1 LGHNA, CDR2 YSLEER. The CDR3 bases are TGCGCCAGCAGCCACGGGACGGTTCAGAACACTGAAGCTTTCTTT. It translates to CASSHGTVQNTEAFF.

This clonotype showed up many times. The germline gene is not matched at one end of the junction; a read error may be the cause. The chain has TRBV12-3 or TRBV12-4 and TRBJ2-7; TRBD2 agrees at 9 bases. This CDR3 spans 14 amino acids. The CDR3 region has the DNA TGTGCCAGCAGCTTAGCGGGGGACTCCTACGAGCAGTACTTC. It encodes CASSLAGDSYEQYF.

The chain links TRBV9 to TRBJ2-2; D is unresolved. Germline loops: CDR1 SGDLS, CDR2 YYNGEE. Trimming shortened V by 0 bases and J by 6 bases, and 6 bases separated the two germline ends. CDR3 length: 13 amino acids. The CDR3 nucleotides read TGTGCCAGCAGCGTAGAAGTGGCCGGGGAGCTGTTTTTT. Protein product: CASSVEVAGELFF.

CDR3 protein: CSASRQNYGYTF. CDR3 sequence (DNA): TGCAGTGCCAGCCGGCAAAACTATGGCTACACCTTC. The V gene is TRBV20-1, the J gene TRBJ1-2; D gene unclear. The V end lost 6 bases, the J end lost 2 bases, and 10 bases lay between the germline ends. Per the germline V gene, CDR1 is DFQATT and CDR2 is SNEGSKA (reference sequence). The CDR3 length is 12 residues.

The chain employs TRBV4-1 and TRBJ2-4; 10 bases are a match to TRBD1. The germline gives CDR1 MGHRA, CDR2 YSYEKL. The V gene end was trimmed by 0 bases and the J gene end by 0 bases; junction bases not matched to a gene: 8. The CDR3 totals 19 residues. DNA for the CDR3: TGCGCCAGCAGCCAAGAACACCGGGACAGGGGATTAGCCAAAAACATTCAGTACTTC. Its translation: CASSQEHRDRGLAKNIQYF.

This clonotype was seen repeatedly, ten times or more. The rearrangement links TRBV12-3 or TRBV12-4 to TRBJ2-7, with 11 bases aligning to TRBD1. Losses at the gene ends were 5 bases for V and 2 bases for J; bases not matched to a gene: 5. The CDR3 length is 15 residues. The CDR3 coding sequence is TGTGCCAGCAGTCGCCCGGGACAGGGGGCCTACGAGCAGTACTTC. As protein: CASSRPGQGAYEQYF.

This clonotype occurred a few times. This chain links TRBV6-6 with TRBJ1-2; 7 positions agree with TRBD1. This CDR3 has 11 amino acids. Unmatched junction bases numbered 3, after V lost 6 bases and J lost 8 bases. Per germline, CDR1 MNHNY and CDR2 SVGAGI (reference sequence). The CDR3 here is CASRWDSGYTF. The CDR3 DNA reads TGTGCCAGCAGATGGGACAGCGGCTACACCTTC.